These 17 T cell receptor beta chains came from one sample sequenced in a study. TCRdb used MiXCR to reprocess the RT-PCR reads, holding one entry per CDR3 protein. The repertoire holds hundreds of thousands of distinct CDR3 sequences, 14% seen once, with 3.6% in the top ten. The source material was memory CD4+ T cells from blood. These receptors came from a female donor in good health, serving as a healthy control.

The chain couples TRBV5-1 to TRBJ2-5, with D perhaps given as TRBD1 or TRBD2 (5 bases each). The CDR3 has 16 amino acids. V was pared by 4 bases and J by 1 base, with 17 bases between. The V gene's germline CDR1 is SGHRS and CDR2 YFSETQ. This CDR3 reads CASSPNSGRTQETQYF. DNA for the CDR3: TGCGCCAGCAGCCCGAACTCGGGACGGACCCAAGAGACCCAGTACTTC.

The chain recombines TRBV28 with TRBJ2-1; a weak D match, TRBD2 (5 bases). The CDR3 runs 16 residues. The ends were cut back, 4 bases at V and 6 bases at J, with 19 bases in the middle. In germline, CDR1 is MDHEN, CDR2 SYDVKM. The CDR3 nucleotides read TGTGCCAGCAGTTACCCAAGGTGGCAGCGGAGCAATGAGCAGTTCTTC. Translated, it gives CASSYPRWQRSNEQFF.

This clonotype was found a few times. The V gene is TRBV20-1, the J gene TRBJ1-1; D unclear. Germline loops: CDR1 DFQATT, CDR2 SNEGSKA (reference sequence). The CDR3 consists of 14 residues. V lost 3 bases and J lost 3, with 14 bases in between. The CDR3 loop is CSASLAGSYTEAFF. Written as DNA, the CDR3 is TGCAGTGCTAGTCTTGCGGGGAGTTACACTGAAGCTTTCTTT.

This clonotype was detected a few times. The chain is built from TRBV20-1 and TRBJ1-1; possible D gene TRBD1, 6 bases. The CDR3 covers 15 residues. Looked up from germline, CDR1 is DFQATT and CDR2 is SNEGSKA (reference sequence). V lost 4 bases and J lost 0, with 15 bases in between. CDR3 bases: TGCAGTGCTACGAGGACAGCCTCCTTGAACACTGAAGCTTTCTTT. This translates into CSATRTASLNTEAFF.

There are many counts of this clonotype. The CDR3: CASSSPRGGLDTEAFF. DNA of the CDR3: TGTGCCAGCAGCTCCCCCCGCGGGGGGTTAGACACTGAAGCTTTCTTT. The J gene is TRBJ1-1, the V gene TRBV9, with a possible D match to TRBD1 (5 bases). The germline V and J ends were trimmed by 4 bases and 3 bases, with 19 bases remaining between them. CDR3 length equals 16 residues. Germline V gene lookup returns CDR1 SGDLS and CDR2 YYNGEE. Variable domain in full (rest from reference TRBV9 and TRBJ1-1): DSGVTQTPKHLITATGQRVTLRCSPRSGDLSVYWYQQSLDQGLQFLIQYYNGEERAKGNILERFSAQQFPDLHSELNLSSLELGDSALYFCASSSPRGGLDTEAFFGQGTRLTVV.

As DNA, the CDR3 is TGCAGTGCTGCCTCAACGGGACTAGCGGGAGGCCCCCAAAAAAAAAACATTCAGTACTTC. This gives the protein CSAASTGLAGGPQKKNIQYF. The rearrangement links TRBV20-1 to TRBJ2-4; 15 bases map to TRBD2. The junction had 18 bases not matched to a gene; V was cut back by 5 bases and J by 4 bases. CDR1 is DFQATT and CDR2 is SNEGSKA in the germline V gene (reference sequence). The CDR3 is 20 residues long.

As concerns this clonotype: Given a much more abundant clone one base away, this may be a read error. The V and J genes are TRBV11-2 and TRBJ1-1; D is uncertain. V shed 2 bases and J shed 5 bases, with 12 bases lying between them. The CDR3 totals 14 residues. Germline V gene lookup returns CDR1 SGHAT and CDR2 FQNNGV. The CDR3 region is CASSLNSGFTEAFF. CDR3 nucleotides: TGTGCCAGCAGCTTAAATTCGGGGTTTACTGAAGCTTTCTTT.

This clonotype was seen repeatedly, ten times or more. V gene TRBV7-2 combines with J gene TRBJ2-7; D is undetermined. The V and J ends lost 1 base and 3 bases respectively, with 10 bases between them. The CDR3 is 14 amino acids. CDR1 and CDR2 (germline): SGHTA, FQGNSA. CDR3 coding DNA: TGTGCCAGCAGCTTAGATGCCGCTAACTACGAGCAGTACTTC. It is translated as CASSLDAANYEQYF.

This clonotype has more than one count but fewer than ten. This sequence joins TRBV4-3 and TRBJ2-5; 8 positions agree with TRBD2. The germline gives CDR1 LGHNA, CDR2 YSLEER. The CDR3 is made up of 21 amino acids. V gave up 0 bases and J gave up 6 bases; unmatched junction bases: 24. CDR3 residues: CASSQDLVGAGSGGPGKTQYF. CDR3 in DNA: TGCGCCAGCAGCCAAGACCTAGTTGGGGCAGGGAGCGGGGGACCCGGGAAGACCCAGTACTTC.

This clonotype was found many times. This chain connects TRBV20-1 to TRBJ2-1; 8 bases match TRBD2. CDR1 and CDR2 (germline): DFQATT, SNEGSKA (reference sequence). This CDR3 has 15 amino acids. V dropped 3 bases and J dropped 2; count of bases not matched to a gene: 6. The CDR3 DNA sequence: TGCAGTGCTAGCGAGCGAGCGGGAGCCTACAATGAGCAGTTCTTC. Its protein product is CSASERAGAYNEQFF.

This clonotype was counted only a few times. The CDR3 DNA reads as TGTGCCAGCAGCTTGGAGGTACGCACTGAAGCTTTCTTT. The encoded protein is CASSLEVRTEAFF. The rearrangement joins TRBV7-2 to TRBJ1-1; D gene ambiguous. CDR1 SGHTA and CDR2 FQGNSA come from the germline V gene. The CDR3 extends over 13 amino acids. V lost 3 bases and J lost 4, with 9 bases in between.

This clonotype appeared many times. This chain joins TRBV29-1 and TRBJ1-1; no reliable D call. This CDR3 region has 10 residues. Germline V CDR1 and CDR2: SQVTM, ANQGSEA. V lost 7 bases and J 3 bases, leaving 6 bases between the germline ends. This CDR3 is CSAAYTEAFF. The CDR3 coding sequence is TGCAGCGCCGCCTACACTGAAGCTTTCTTT.

V and J are TRBV11-2 and TRBJ1-5; tentative D call: TRBD1 (5 bases). Germline V gives CDR1 SGHAT, CDR2 FQNNGV. The CDR3 has 15 residues. V was trimmed by 4 bases and J by 0 bases, leaving 10 bases between them. The CDR3 loop is CASSSLGASNQPQHF. Written as DNA, the CDR3 is TGTGCCAGCAGCTCCCTCGGGGCTAGCAATCAGCCCCAGCATTTT.

This chain connects TRBV11-1 to TRBJ1-1; no definite D call. V was shortened by 4 bases and J by 8 bases, with 11 bases between the two germline ends. The CDR3 covers 12 residues. Germline values: CDR1 SGHAT, CDR2 FQDESV (reference sequence). CDR3 protein: CASSYKDREAFF. The CDR3 DNA follows: TGTGCCAGCAGCTATAAGGATAGGGAAGCTTTCTTT.

The table lists this clonotype with many counts. The CDR3 DNA is TGTGCCAGCAGCCAATGGCGGGAGCCAGAGACCCAGTACTTC. Its translation is CASSQWREPETQYF. This chain joins TRBV12-3 or TRBV12-4 and TRBJ2-5, with 7 bases fitting TRBD2. The CDR3 length is 14 residues. Trimming cost V 6 bases and J 4 bases; bases outside gene matches: 8.

The chain has TRBV21-1 and TRBJ2-7; TRBD2 is the table's D call, not checked against the DNA. TRBV21-1 is assigned pseudogene status. CDR3 length equals 15 residues. CDR3 in amino acids: CASRRGGGLLEEQYF. The DNA for the CDR3 is TGTGCCAGCAGACGAGGGGGGGGCCTCTTGGAGGAGCAGTACTTC.

This clonotype has just a few counts. The V call is TRBV28, the J call TRBJ2-7, with a weak D call TRBD2 (6 bases). Germline lookup yields CDR1 MDHEN and CDR2 SYDVKM. V shed 2 bases and J shed 6 bases, with 14 bases lying between them. The CDR3 has 14 residues. DNA of the CDR3: TGTGCCAGCAGTTTAACGGGAGCAGCTTTCGAGCAGTACTTC. It translates to CASSLTGAAFEQYF.